Here is one TCR beta chain with its context. Its antigen remains unidentified. Per-nucleotide qualities are absent, and no much larger clonotype sits a single base away. The immunoSEQ Assay, a bias-controlled multiplex PCR, was used to amplify TCRbeta CDR3 regions from genomic DNA. The paper's processing steps were these. The number of nucleated cells in each sample was estimated by amplification of reference gene primers within the assay. Sequence reads were collapsed and filtered to measure the absolute abundance of every unique TCRbeta CDR3 rearrangement. For each sample, productive Simpson clonality was calculated as the square root of Simpson's diversity index over productive rearrangements. TCRdb carries this immuneACCESS record with in-frame sequences only. Its versions omit some clonotypes, under half of them owing to an unresolved V gene in the studies checked, with the rest unexplained. The V and J calls and clone size come from that table; D and trimming were worked out from the DNA. In this sample the table shows 150,000 to 200,000 clones, more than 80% of which occur a single time. The ten top clones hold approximately 0.48% of the sample.

The sample comes from a study of blood T cell repertoires in COVID-19 (dated by TCRdb to between 2020 and 2021). About the full investigation: The collaborator samples originated in the United States, Italy and Spain and spanned the acute and convalescent phases of COVID-19. Nearly every sample came with metadata listing a de-identified subject ID, COVID-19 status, age in years and sex. Where available, HLA class I and class II types were obtained from metadata supplied by the sample provider rather than from assay-based typing. The material from the prospective study consisted of cDNA or gDNA derived from T cells, B-cell-depleted T cells, or PBMCs. The repertoires were released in a freely available public database meant as a resource for research on the immune response to SARS-CoV-2. Subjects who had been exposed to COVID-19, were actively infected with it, or had recovered from it provided the deeply sampled blood TCRbeta repertoires that made up the dataset. Samples were obtained from the ongoing ImmuneRACE study (first 160 participants) and from 1,000 to 1,500 subjects provided by 6 global collaborators. General findings and caveats noted by the study authors: The quantity of clinical and demographic metadata differed by source and by participant and was supplied without curation.

Compared with germline, V lacks 6 bases and J lacks 1 base; bases without a gene match: 10. Inclusive of the bounding cysteine and phenylalanine, the CDR3 is 16 residues long. Only the CDR3 portion is preserved as DNA: 48 bases, with reading frame beginning at the first base. CDR1 and CDR2 (MNHEY, SMNVEV) derive from the germline V gene (reference sequence). Collaborating institutions collected whole blood in K2EDTA tubes following their own protocols. Collaborator samples were shipped for TCRbeta analysis as frozen whole blood, isolated PBMCs, or DNA extracted from either sample type. This clonotype was obtained from a man aged 45-60 years with acute or convalescent COVID-19. Specimen: peripheral blood. The receptor chain draws on TRBV27 and TRBJ1-1; 8 central nucleotides agree with TRBD1. The DNA sequence reads TGTGCCAGCAGAGACAGGGGAGAAAAAGGGAACACTGAAGCTTTCTTT. It translates as CASRDRGEKGNTEAFF.